One sample yielded the 2 T cell receptor beta chains listed below, sequenced in a study of T cells in Graves' hyperthyroidism and ophthalmopathy. Template material for amplifying TCR beta CDR3 regions consisted of RNA transcripts. Carried out on the TCR CDR3, a first-round RT-PCR used the HTBI primer set. TCRdb processed the multiplex PCR reads anew with MiXCR; each CDR3 protein has one entry. This sample has some 600,000 distinct CDR3 sequences; around 14% occur once, and the top ten carry almost 6%. The sequenced sample consisted of blood. Receptors were obtained from a woman younger than 45 with Graves' hyperthyroidism that later progressed to Graves' ophthalmopathy.

The chain employs TRBV20-1 and TRBJ2-7; 8 nucleotides match TRBD2. The CDR3 covers 14 residues. Trimming cost V 5 bases and J 6 bases; bases outside gene matches: 12. Germline values: CDR1 DFQATT, CDR2 SNEGSKA (reference sequence). The CDR3 is CSAPALAGLAEQYF. The DNA of the CDR3 is TGCAGTGCTCCGGCCTTAGCGGGGTTAGCCGAGCAGTACTTC.

The chain has TRBV19 and TRBJ2-7, with D hard to call. The CDR3 sequence is 11 residues long. Trimming cost V 6 bases and J 3 bases, with 6 bases left between them. CDR1 is LNHDA, CDR2 SQIVND, per germline (reference sequence). The CDR3, as DNA: TGTGCCAGTAGGGCAGGCTACGAGCAGTACTTC. Translated: CASRAGYEQYF.